This T cell receptor (beta chain) comes out of a study of CD8 T cells in Susac syndrome. When the RNA was reverse transcribed, random hexamers were used with an input of about 0.5 to 1 ug. TCRdb re-analysed the immunoSEQ multiplex PCR reads in MiXCR, keeping a single row per CDR3 protein. The profile covers about 250,000 distinct CDR3 sequences, with around 93% appearing a single time and roughly 0.07% taken by the ten largest. The CDR3 is 13 residues long. The V gene's germline CDR1 is SQVTM and CDR2 ANQGSEA. The V segment lost 6 bases and the J segment 4 bases; nucleotides outside the gene matches: 7. In its sample, this clonotype was seen once.

The sequenced material came from CD4+ T cells from PBMCs. The chain uses TRBV29-1 and TRBJ1-1; 8 positions match TRBD1. The receptor was derived from a human donor with multiple sclerosis. CDR3 nucleotides: TGCAGCGTGAGAGGACAGGGAGGCACTGAAGCTTTCTTT. Protein: CSVRGQGGTEAFF.